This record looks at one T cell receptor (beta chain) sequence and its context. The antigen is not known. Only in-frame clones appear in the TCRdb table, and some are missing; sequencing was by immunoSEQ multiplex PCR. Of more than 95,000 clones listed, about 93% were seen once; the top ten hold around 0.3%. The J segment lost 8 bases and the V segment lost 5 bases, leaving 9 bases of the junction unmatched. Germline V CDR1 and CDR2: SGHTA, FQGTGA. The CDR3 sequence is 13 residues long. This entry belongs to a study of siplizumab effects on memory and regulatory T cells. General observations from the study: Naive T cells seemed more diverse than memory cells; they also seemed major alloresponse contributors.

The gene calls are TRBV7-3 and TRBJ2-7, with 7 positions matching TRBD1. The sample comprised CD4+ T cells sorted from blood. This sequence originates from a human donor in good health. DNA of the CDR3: TGTGCCAGCAGCCGAACAGGGGAAGGAAAGCAGTACTTC. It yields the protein CASSRTGEGKQYF.